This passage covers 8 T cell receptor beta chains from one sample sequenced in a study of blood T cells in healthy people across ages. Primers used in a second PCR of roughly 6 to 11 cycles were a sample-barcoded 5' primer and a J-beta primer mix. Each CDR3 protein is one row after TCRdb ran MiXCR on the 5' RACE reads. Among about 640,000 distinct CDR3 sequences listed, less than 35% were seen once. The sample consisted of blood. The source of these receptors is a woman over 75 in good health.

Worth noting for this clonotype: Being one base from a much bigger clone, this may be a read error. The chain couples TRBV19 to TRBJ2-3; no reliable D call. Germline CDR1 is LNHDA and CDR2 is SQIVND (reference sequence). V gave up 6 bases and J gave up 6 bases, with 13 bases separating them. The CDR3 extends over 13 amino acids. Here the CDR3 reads CASRRVTCDTQYF. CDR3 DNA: TGTGCCAGTAGGCGTGTGACGTGTGATACGCAGTATTTT.

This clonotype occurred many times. In nucleotides, the CDR3 is TGTGCCAGCAGACCAAGAAACAATGAGCAGTTCTTC. Encoded protein: CASRPRNNEQFF. The chain recombines TRBV28 with TRBJ2-1, with D uncertain. Trimming took 6 bases from V and 5 from J, leaving 8 bases between them. The CDR3 contains 12 residues. Per germline, CDR1 MDHEN and CDR2 SYDVKM.

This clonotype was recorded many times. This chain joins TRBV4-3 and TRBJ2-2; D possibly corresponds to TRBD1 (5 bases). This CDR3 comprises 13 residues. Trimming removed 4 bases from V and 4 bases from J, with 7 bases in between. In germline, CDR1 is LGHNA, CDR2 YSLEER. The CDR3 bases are TGCGCCAGCAGCCGTCAGGGCACCGGGGAGCTGTTTTTT. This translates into CASSRQGTGELFF.

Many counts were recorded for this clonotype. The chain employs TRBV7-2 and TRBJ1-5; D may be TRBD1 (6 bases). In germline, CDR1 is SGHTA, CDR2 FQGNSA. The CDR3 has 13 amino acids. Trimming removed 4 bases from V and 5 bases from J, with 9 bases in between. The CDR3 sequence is CASSSNRDQPQHF. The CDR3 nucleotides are TGTGCCAGCAGCTCCAACAGGGATCAGCCCCAGCATTTT.

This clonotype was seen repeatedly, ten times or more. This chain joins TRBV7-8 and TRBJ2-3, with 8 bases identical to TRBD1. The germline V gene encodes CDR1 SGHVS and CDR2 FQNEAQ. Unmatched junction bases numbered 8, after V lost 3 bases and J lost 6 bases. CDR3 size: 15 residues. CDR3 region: CASSLMDRDTDTQYF. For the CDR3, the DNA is TGTGCCAGCAGCTTGATGGACAGGGACACCGATACGCAGTATTTT.

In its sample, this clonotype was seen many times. CDR3 sequence: CASSSETGMSNSYNEQFF. The CDR3, as DNA: TGTGCCAGCAGTTCGGAGACAGGGATGTCGAACTCCTACAATGAGCAGTTCTTC. The chain links TRBV12-3 or TRBV12-4 to TRBJ2-1; 7 bases line up with TRBD1. The V segment lost 4 bases and the J segment 0 bases; nucleotides outside the gene matches: 12. The CDR3 covers 18 residues.

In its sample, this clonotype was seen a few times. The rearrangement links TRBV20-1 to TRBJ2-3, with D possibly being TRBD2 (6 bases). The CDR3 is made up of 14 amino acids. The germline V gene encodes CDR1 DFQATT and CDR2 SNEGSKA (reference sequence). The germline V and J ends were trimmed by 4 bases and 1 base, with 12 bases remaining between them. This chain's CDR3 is CSAKTSVGTDTQYF. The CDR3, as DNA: TGCAGTGCTAAGACTAGTGTGGGCACAGATACGCAGTATTTT.

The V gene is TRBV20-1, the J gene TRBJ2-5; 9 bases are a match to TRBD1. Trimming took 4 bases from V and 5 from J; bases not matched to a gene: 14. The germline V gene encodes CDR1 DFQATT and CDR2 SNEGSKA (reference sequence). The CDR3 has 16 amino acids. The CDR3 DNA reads TGCAGTGCTAAGATCCCGGGACAGGGTTTTTGGGAGACCCAGTACTTC. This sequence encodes CSAKIPGQGFWETQYF.